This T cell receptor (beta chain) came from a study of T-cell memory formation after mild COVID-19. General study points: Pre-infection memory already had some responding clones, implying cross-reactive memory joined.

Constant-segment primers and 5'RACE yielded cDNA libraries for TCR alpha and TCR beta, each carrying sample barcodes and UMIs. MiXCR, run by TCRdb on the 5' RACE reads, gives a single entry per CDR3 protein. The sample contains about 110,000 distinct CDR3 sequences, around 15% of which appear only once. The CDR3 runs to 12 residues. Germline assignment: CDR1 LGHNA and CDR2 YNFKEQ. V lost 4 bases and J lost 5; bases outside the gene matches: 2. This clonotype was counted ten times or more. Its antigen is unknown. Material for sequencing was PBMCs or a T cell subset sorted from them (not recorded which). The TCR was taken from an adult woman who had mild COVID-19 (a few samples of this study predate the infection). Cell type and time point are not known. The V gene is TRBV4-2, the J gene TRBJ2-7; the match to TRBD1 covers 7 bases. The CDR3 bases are TGTGCCAGCAGCCCAACAGGGGACGAGCAGTACTTC. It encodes CASSPTGDEQYF.